This note documents a single T cell receptor beta chain sequence. Its specific antigen is unknown. No quality values exist for individual bases; no much larger clone is one base distant. This entry belongs to a study of T cell repertoires in ileal Crohn's disease (dated by TCRdb to between 2018 and 2020). A note on the overall study: At the time of surgery, around 35% of patients were active smokers, and the median duration of disease was roughly eight years. The study ran alongside a multicentre cohort designed to identify predictors of early endoscopic recurrence after ileocolonic resection. Roughly half of the patients were given postoperative therapy, with 15 to 20 on anti-TNF agents and under 13 on thiopurines. TCR repertoire analysis was performed in around 50 Crohn's disease patients drawn from a prospective multicentre cohort. A total of roughly 170 mucosal samples from approximately 60 patients were sequenced, with samples obtained at several locations on the surgical specimen and at postoperative endoscopy. A Rutgeerts score above i0 was used to define endoscopic postoperative recurrence. Surgery was performed for a complication in all patients, with stricturing disease in about 61% and penetrating disease in roughly 40%. The study at large found these results: A significantly higher proportion of clonal expansions was observed in active smokers at surgery than in non-smokers (about 25% vs 20%, p=0.02). Compared with CD4 T cells, sorted CD8 T cells contained more high-frequency clones, which suggests that the mucosal expansions were mostly CD8. Higher percentages of high-frequency clones at the time of surgery were linked to endoscopic recurrence, and every patient with clonality above 26.8% (18/57) had recurrence. Mucosal CD4 and CD8 T cells were sorted and sequenced only in a subgroup of patients, the size of which was not stated.

V trim: 1 base; J trim: 0 bases; unmatched bases: 3. Counted from cysteine to phenylalanine, this CDR3 has 16 amino acids. The retained sequence is limited to the CDR3, 48 bases, with the frame set at the first base. Per the germline V gene, SGDLS is the CDR1 and YYNGEE is the CDR2. Approximately 550 nanograms of biopsy DNA per sample were submitted for commercial TCRB immunosequencing. CDR3 regions were amplified from genomic DNA by Adaptive Biotechnology using a two-step, amplification bias-controlled multiplex PCR. In the first PCR, primers covered every V and J gene segment, and in the second PCR, barcodes and Illumina adapters were added. CDR3 libraries were sequenced on an Illumina instrument. Per the source publication's procedure: The analysis used both the pipelines supplied by the vendor and custom analysis of the raw data in R/Bioconductor with R version 3.3.0. Clonality, which ranges from 0 to 1, was calculated as the inverse of the normalised Shannon entropy across all productive clones. High-frequency clones were defined as the share of the repertoire occupied by the top 100 clones, with only clones passing a 95% confidence test being retained. Repertoire diversity was measured with the Simpson index, and overlap between samples was measured with the Morisita-Horn index. The clones in this table, taken by TCRdb from immuneACCESS, are in-frame only. Not every clone is retained; where verified, under half of the shortfall comes from an unresolved V gene, and the cause of the rest is unknown. Clone size and V and J calls were adopted from that table, with D and trimming inferred from the DNA. Here the sample has approximately 29,000 clones; 80% to 90% occur a single time. The ten biggest clones cover 4.5% to 6% of the sample.

To be eligible, patients had to be adults with ileal or ileocolonic Crohn's disease and an indication for ileocolonic resection. Before DNA extraction, whole ileal mucosal biopsies were kept frozen at -80 degrees C. Genomic DNA was isolated from frozen whole biopsies using a TRizol-based method, and the DNA was quantified with a NanoDrop 2000 spectrophotometer. The specimen sequenced was ileal tissue. This clonotype originated in an adult with Crohn's disease. The V and J genes are TRBV9 and TRBJ2-2, with 7 middle bases fitting TRBD2. The sequence in DNA is TGTGCCAGCAGCGTACGGGGGGACGCGAACACCGGGGAGCTGTTTTTT. Translated, this gives CASSVRGDANTGELFF.